This T cell receptor (beta chain) is drawn from a study of T cell responses to AZD1222 COVID-19 vaccine. Findings of the study overall: Regions left unmutated in variants are reportedly the target of nearly half of spike-specific TCRs.

Sequencing used immunoSEQ multiplex PCR; TCRdb keeps in-frame clones, though not all of them. The sample comprises some 120,000 clones, roughly 85% of which are singletons, and around 1.6% rests with the top ten. For this clone: No antigen is known for it.

Germline loops: CDR1 SGHAT, CDR2 FQNNGV. Germline trimming cut 5 bases from V and 4 bases from J; bases unmatched to any gene: 8. This CDR3 is 15 amino acids long. The rearrangement links TRBV11-2 to TRBJ1-3; TRBD1 matches 7 bases. This TCR came from an adult in good health. Sample: peripheral blood, taken on day 0 of AZD1222 vaccination. CDR3 bases: TGTGCCAGCAGCATGCACAGGGGTTCGGGAAACACCATATATTTT. Protein product: CASSMHRGSGNTIYF. Variable domain in full (rest from reference TRBV11-2 and TRBJ1-3): EAGVAQSPRYKIIEKRQSVAFWCNPISGHATLYWYQQILGQGPKLLIQFQNNGVVDDSQLPKDRFSAERLKGVDSTLKIQPAKLEDSAVYLCASSMHRGSGNTIYFGEGSWLTVV.